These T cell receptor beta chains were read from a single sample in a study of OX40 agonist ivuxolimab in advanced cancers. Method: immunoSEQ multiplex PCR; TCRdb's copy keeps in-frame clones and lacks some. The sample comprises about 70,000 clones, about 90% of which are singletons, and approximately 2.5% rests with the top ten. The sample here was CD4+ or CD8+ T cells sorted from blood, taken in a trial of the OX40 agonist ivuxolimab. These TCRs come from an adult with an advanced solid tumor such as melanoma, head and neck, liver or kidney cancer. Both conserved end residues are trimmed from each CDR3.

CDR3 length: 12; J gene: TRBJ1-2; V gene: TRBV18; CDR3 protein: ASSPSDGGYGYT
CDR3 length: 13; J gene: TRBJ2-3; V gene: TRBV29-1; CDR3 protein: SVGTSGTSTDTQY
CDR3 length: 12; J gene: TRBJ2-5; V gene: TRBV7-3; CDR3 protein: ASSSQKGEETQY
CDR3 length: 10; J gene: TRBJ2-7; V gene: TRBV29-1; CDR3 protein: SVAWRAYEQY
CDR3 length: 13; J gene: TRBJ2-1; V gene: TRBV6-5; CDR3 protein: ASGMGGAVYNEQF
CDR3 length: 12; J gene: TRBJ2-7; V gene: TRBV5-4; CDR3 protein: ASSLGDYHYEQY
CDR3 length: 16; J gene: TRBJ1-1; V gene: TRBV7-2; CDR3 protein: ASSFRPTGLVVNTEAF
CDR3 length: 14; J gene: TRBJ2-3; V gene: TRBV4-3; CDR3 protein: ASSQGGSPAADTQY
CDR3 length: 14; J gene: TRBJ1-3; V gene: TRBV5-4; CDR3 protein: ASSDSRGLSGNTIY
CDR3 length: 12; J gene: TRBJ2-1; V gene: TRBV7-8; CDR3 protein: ASRRGLVFHEQF
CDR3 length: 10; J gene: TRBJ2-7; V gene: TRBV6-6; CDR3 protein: ASSYSFDEQY
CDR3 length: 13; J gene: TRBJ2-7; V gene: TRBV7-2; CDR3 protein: ASSLARGATYEQY
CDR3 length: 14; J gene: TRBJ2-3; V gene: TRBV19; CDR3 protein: ASSIGGEVSTDTQY
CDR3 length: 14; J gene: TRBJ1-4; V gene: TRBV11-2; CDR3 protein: ASSLVWTGGNEKLF
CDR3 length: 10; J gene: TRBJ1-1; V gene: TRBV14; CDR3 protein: ASSSRGGPTF
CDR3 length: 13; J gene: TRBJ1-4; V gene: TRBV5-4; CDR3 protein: ASSSSRQGNEKLF
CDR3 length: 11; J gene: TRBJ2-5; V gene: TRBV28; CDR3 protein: ASSLVGKETQY
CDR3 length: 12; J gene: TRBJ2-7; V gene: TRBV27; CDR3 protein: ASRRTGNPYEQY
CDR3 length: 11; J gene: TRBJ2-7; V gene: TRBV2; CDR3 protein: ASSSGPYYEQY
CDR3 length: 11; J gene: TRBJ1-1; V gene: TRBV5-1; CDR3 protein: ASSWDRNTEAF
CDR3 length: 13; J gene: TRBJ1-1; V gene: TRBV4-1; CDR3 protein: ASSQERTVNTEAF
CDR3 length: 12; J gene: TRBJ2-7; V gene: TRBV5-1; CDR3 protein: ASSLAGTQERQY
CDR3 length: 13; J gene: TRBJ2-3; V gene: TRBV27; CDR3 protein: ASSLGGAGVDTQY
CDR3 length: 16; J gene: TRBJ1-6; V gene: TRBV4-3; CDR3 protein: ASSQDVGPGMGWSPLH
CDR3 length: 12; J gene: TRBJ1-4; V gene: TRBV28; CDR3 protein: ASSPQGPNEKLF
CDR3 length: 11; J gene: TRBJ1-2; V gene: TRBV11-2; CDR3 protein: ASSLGGSYGYT
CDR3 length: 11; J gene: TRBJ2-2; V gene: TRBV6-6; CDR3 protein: ASGQGDTGELF
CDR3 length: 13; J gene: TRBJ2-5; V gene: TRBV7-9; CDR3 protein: ASSYYGTSGETQY
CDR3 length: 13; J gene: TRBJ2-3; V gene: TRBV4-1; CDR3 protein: ASSQDVGGSGTQY
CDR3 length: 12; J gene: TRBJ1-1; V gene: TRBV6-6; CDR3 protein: ASSYGGGNTEAF
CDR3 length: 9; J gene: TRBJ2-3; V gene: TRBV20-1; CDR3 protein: SAAVTDTQY
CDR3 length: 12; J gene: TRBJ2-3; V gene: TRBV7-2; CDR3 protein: ASSLLGTANTQY
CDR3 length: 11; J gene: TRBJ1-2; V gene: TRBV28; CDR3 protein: ASVTGGTYGYT
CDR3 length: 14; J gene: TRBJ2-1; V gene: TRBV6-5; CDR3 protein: ASSFGLAGRRNEQF
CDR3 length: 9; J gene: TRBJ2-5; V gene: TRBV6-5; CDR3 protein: ASSGGETQY